This TCR beta chain was sequenced during a study of cytomegalovirus exposure and HLA in healthy donors. Looking at the study overall: Across 300 to 400 genotyped donors, 81% landed in the Caucasian-associated ancestry cluster.

In regard to this clone: Its antigen is currently unknown.

Study-level points and caveats: An Asian-associated ancestry cluster reportedly showed fewer N-insertions than the roughly 700-donor mean in a later analysis. Productive rates of about 87% or about 30% were seen for most TCR beta V segments in an earlier analysis. Later on, an analysis found that several of the most significant clusters appeared to be linked to common viral pathogens, which included parvovirus B19.

The ends lost 2 bases at V and 6 bases at J; junction bases unmatched: 8. The germline V gene has CDR1 SEHNR and CDR2 FQNEAQ (reference sequence). The CDR3 has 17 amino acids. PCR employed 60 Vbeta and 13 Jbeta primers. Clones were read by immunoSEQ multiplex PCR, and TCRdb kept only the in-frame ones, dropping some. Of around 210,000 clones listed, over 65% are singletons. The sequence was collected from a woman aged 25 to 39 in good health and CMV-seronegative. The V gene is TRBV7-9, the J gene TRBJ2-1; 12 nucleotides agree with TRBD2. Sequencing input: PBMCs. CDR3 nucleotide sequence: TGTGCCAGCAGCTTACTACTTGGGACTAGCGGGTCCAATGAGCAGTTCTTC. Protein sequence: CASSLLLGTSGSNEQFF.